A single sample is the source of the 26 T cell receptor beta chains below, sequenced in a study of cytomegalovirus exposure and HLA in healthy donors. PCR was performed using 60 Vbeta and 13 Jbeta primers. Measured with immunoSEQ multiplex PCR; TCRdb has only the in-frame clones, and not every one. The sample includes some 150,000 clones, 70% to 80% of them seen just once. Sequenced input: PBMCs. The receptors originated from a human donor in good health.

The chain couples TRBV4-1 to TRBJ2-7, with D hard to call. The germline V and J ends were trimmed by 3 bases and 1 base, with 16 bases remaining between them. Germline V gene data show CDR1 as MGHRA and CDR2 as YSYEKL. The CDR3 contains 16 residues. CDR3 nucleotides: TGCGCCAGCAGCCAGTTGTCTCAACCTGCGTCCTACGAGCAGTACTTC. Translated: CASSQLSQPASYEQYF.

The genes are TRBV9 and TRBJ2-3; 9 bases match TRBD2. Trimming at V came to 4 bases and at J to 0 bases, leaving 3 bases not matched to a gene. The CDR3 runs to 15 residues. Germline CDR1 SGDLS, CDR2 YYNGEE. The CDR3 DNA reads TGTGCCAGCAGCTCCGGGACTAGCAGCACAGATACGCAGTATTTT. It encodes CASSSGTSSTDTQYF.

V usage is TRBV11-2 and J usage is TRBJ1-1, with TRBD1 as a possible D gene (6 bases). The germline gives CDR1 SGHAT, CDR2 FQNNGV. This CDR3 region has 17 residues. V was trimmed by 5 bases and J by 1 base, leaving 20 bases between them. In DNA, the CDR3 is TGTGCCAGCAGCGATCAACTTGACAGGTTCGCGAACACTGAAGCTTTCTTT. Protein sequence: CASSDQLDRFANTEAFF. Based on the CDR3 plus reference TRBV11-2 and TRBJ1-1, the full variable domain is EAGVAQSPRYKIIEKRQSVAFWCNPISGHATLYWYQQILGQGPKLLIQFQNNGVVDDSQLPKDRFSAERLKGVDSTLKIQPAKLEDSAVYLCASSDQLDRFANTEAFFGQGTRLTVV.

V gene TRBV28 combines with J gene TRBJ1-5; the match to TRBD1 covers 9 bases. Germline V lookup: CDR1 MDHEN, CDR2 SYDVKM. The CDR3 is 15 residues long. After removal of 5 bases from V and 10 bases from J, the junction contained 12 bases not matched to a gene. The chain's CDR3 is CASSIPTGGGGPQHF. Here the CDR3 DNA reads TGTGCCAGCAGTATCCCTACAGGGGGCGGAGGTCCCCAGCATTTT.

The chain joins TRBV5-1 to TRBJ1-2; tentatively, D is TRBD1 (6 bases). Trimming removed 0 bases at V and 0 bases at J, with 9 bases between. This CDR3 spans 15 amino acids. CDR1 and CDR2 from the germline V gene are SGHRS and YFSETQ. The CDR3 is CASSLEGGTNYGYTF. The CDR3 region has the DNA TGCGCCAGCAGCTTGGAGGGGGGGACTAACTATGGCTACACCTTC.

The V gene is TRBV7-9, the J gene TRBJ2-1, with TRBD2 matching 10 bases. The germline V gene has CDR1 SEHNR and CDR2 FQNEAQ (reference sequence). V trimming: 11 bases; J trimming: 0 bases; junction bases outside the gene matches: 7. The CDR3 consists of 15 residues. Written as DNA, the CDR3 is TGTGCCCAAGCAGGACTAGCGGCCTCCTACAATGAGCAGTTCTTC. Amino acids: CAQAGLAASYNEQFF.

The gene calls are TRBV9 and TRBJ1-2, with D possibly being TRBD1 (6 bases). V was shortened by 0 bases and J by 3 bases, with 6 bases between the two germline ends. Per the germline V gene, CDR1 is SGDLS and CDR2 is YYNGEE. This CDR3 comprises 13 residues. CDR3: CASSVEGDYGYTF. CDR3 nucleotide sequence: TGTGCCAGCAGCGTAGAGGGGGACTATGGCTACACCTTC. Looking up the rest from reference TRBV9 and TRBJ1-2 gives the full variable domain: DSGVTQTPKHLITATGQRVTLRCSPRSGDLSVYWYQQSLDQGLQFLIQYYNGEERAKGNILERFSAQQFPDLHSELNLSSLELGDSALYFCASSVEGDYGYTFGSGTRLTVV.

The gene calls are TRBV7-8 and TRBJ2-2; maybe TRBD2 (6 bases). CDR1 is SGHVS, CDR2 FQNEAQ, per germline. V gave up 1 base and J gave up 9 bases, with 9 bases separating them. This CDR3 comprises 13 residues. The CDR3 DNA is TGTGCCAGCAGCTTAGGAGCGGGCTGGGAGCTGTTTTTT. Its protein product is CASSLGAGWELFF.

As DNA, the CDR3 is TGCAGCGTTGCCGGGACAGCGGCCTACAATGAGCAGTTCTTC. It codes for CSVAGTAAYNEQFF. The rearrangement uses TRBV29-1 and TRBJ2-1, with TRBD1 matching 7 bases. After removal of 4 bases from V and 2 bases from J, the junction contained 5 bases not matched to a gene. Germline V CDR1 and CDR2: SQVTM, ANQGSEA. The CDR3 is made up of 14 amino acids.

This clone has just a few counts. The rearrangement joins TRBV10-3 to TRBJ1-1; TRBD1 agrees at 9 bases. The V segment lost 2 bases and the J segment 2 bases; nucleotides outside the gene matches: 0. CDR1 and CDR2 (germline): ENHRY, SYGVKD. This CDR3 is built from 14 residues. In DNA form, the CDR3 reads TGTGCCATCAGTGAGACAGGGGGCAACACTGAAGCTTTCTTT. Translating gives CAISETGGNTEAFF.

The rearrangement joins TRBV30 to TRBJ1-5; maybe TRBD1 (5 bases). Per the germline V gene, CDR1 is GTSNPN and CDR2 is SVGIG (reference sequence). The CDR3 is made up of 13 amino acids. Trimming stripped 5 bases from V and 0 bases from J, with 8 bases between. The CDR3 here is CAWGADSNQPQHF. In DNA form, the CDR3 reads TGTGCCTGGGGGGCAGATAGCAATCAGCCCCAGCATTTT.

In its sample, this clone was seen a few times. This chain links TRBV15 with TRBJ2-1; 7 bases are shared with TRBD1. Germline V CDR1 and CDR2: LNHNV, YYDKDF (reference sequence). The CDR3 has 17 amino acids. The J segment lost 7 bases and the V segment lost 1 base, leaving 13 bases of the junction unmatched. The CDR3, as DNA: TGTGCCACCAGCAGAGGAAGTAGGGACAGTGAGCGAAATGAGCAGTTCTTC. It yields the protein CATSRGSRDSERNEQFF.

V usage is TRBV18 and J usage is TRBJ2-7, with D possibly matching TRBD2 (5 bases). The V and J ends lost 7 bases and 0 bases respectively, with 13 bases between them. The CDR3 spans 14 residues. CDR1 is KGHSH, CDR2 LQKENI, per germline. The CDR3 is CASCPSGSSYEQYF. The CDR3 region has the DNA TGTGCCAGCTGCCCTTCGGGAAGCTCCTACGAGCAGTACTTC.

The V call is TRBV6-4, the J call TRBJ1-1; a weak D match, TRBD1 (6 bases). The CDR3 runs 13 residues. V dropped 6 bases and J dropped 5 bases, with 13 bases sitting between them. Per germline, CDR1 MRHNA and CDR2 SNTAGT. In DNA form, the CDR3 reads TGTGCCAGCAGCTCCGAAGGGGGAACTGAAGCTTTCTTT. This gives the protein CASSSEGGTEAFF.

CDR3 nucleotides: TGTGCCAGCAGCGTAGGCAGAGGAAACACCATATATTTT. It yields the protein CASSVGRGNTIYF. The V and J genes are TRBV9 and TRBJ1-3; D is undetermined. Germline loops: CDR1 SGDLS, CDR2 YYNGEE. This CDR3 region has 13 residues. V was trimmed by 0 bases and J by 4 bases, leaving 5 bases between them.

The J gene is TRBJ1-5, the V gene TRBV5-1; TRBD1 might be the D (5 bases). This CDR3 is 14 amino acids long. Trimming cost V 2 bases and J 4 bases, with 10 bases left between them. Germline V gives CDR1 SGHRS, CDR2 YFSETQ. The CDR3 region has the DNA TGCGCCAGCAGCTTAGGACATCCGAATCAGCCCCAGCATTTT. Protein product: CASSLGHPNQPQHF.

Remarks on this clone: A junction end diverges from the germline sequence, so it may reflect a read error. Other DNA sequences in the sample encode the same CDR3. The chain employs TRBV4-1 and TRBJ1-6; no clear D gene. Germline V gene sequence: CDR1 MGHRA, CDR2 YSYEKL. The CDR3 spans 14 residues. The CDR3 sequence: CASSLLRLLSPLHF. In DNA form, the CDR3 reads TGCGCCAGTAGCCTACTACGACTCCTCTCACCCCTCCACTTT.

This clone turned up a few times. The V gene is TRBV15, the J gene TRBJ2-7; D is uncertain. The CDR3 has 15 amino acids. Germline lookup yields CDR1 LNHNV and CDR2 YYDKDF (reference sequence). The V and J ends lost 0 bases and 3 bases respectively, with 12 bases between them. CDR3 amino acids: CATSRDGLLGYEQYF. The CDR3 nucleotides read TGTGCCACCAGCAGAGATGGCCTCCTTGGCTACGAGCAGTACTTC.

A few counts support this clone. The chain couples TRBV15 to TRBJ2-7; 9 nucleotides align to TRBD1. This CDR3 has 16 amino acids. The germline CDR1 and CDR2 sequences are LNHNV and YYDKDF (reference sequence). Trimming removed 2 bases from V and 6 bases from J; junction bases left unmatched: 11. The CDR3 DNA follows: TGTGCCACCAGCAGAAACACAGGGGGCAGGGGATCCGAGCAGTACTTC. Its protein is CATSRNTGGRGSEQYF.

As to this clone: The junction departs from the called germline gene at one end, perhaps through a read error. The rearrangement joins TRBV7-9 to TRBJ1-1; possible D gene TRBD1, 6 bases. The CDR3 covers 15 residues. Germline V gene lookup returns CDR1 SEHNR and CDR2 FQNEAQ (reference sequence). CDR3 in amino acids: CSSSLVRDMNTEAFF. The CDR3, as DNA: TGTTCCAGCAGCTTAGTGAGGGACATGAACACTGAAGCTTTCTTT.

The J gene is TRBJ2-1, the V gene TRBV30; 7 bases are shared with TRBD2. From germline, CDR1 is GTSNPN and CDR2 SVGIG (reference sequence). The length of the CDR3 is 12 residues. After removal of 5 bases from V and 7 bases from J, the junction contained 5 bases not matched to a gene. The CDR3 protein is CAWGLAENEQFF. DNA for the CDR3: TGTGCCTGGGGCCTAGCGGAGAATGAGCAGTTCTTC.

V is TRBV19 and J is TRBJ2-7; D perhaps matches TRBD2 (5 bases). Germline V lookup: CDR1 LNHDA, CDR2 SQIVND (reference sequence). The length of the CDR3 is 14 residues. V shed 8 bases and J shed 2 bases, with 16 bases lying between them. CDR3 sequence (DNA): TGTGCCAGTCGGGCGGGTGGATTTACCTACGAGCAGTACTTC. This encodes CASRAGGFTYEQYF.

The chain recombines TRBV10-3 with TRBJ1-1; D is perhaps TRBD1 (5 bases). V lost 4 bases, J lost 5 bases, and 14 bases lay in between. From germline, CDR1 is ENHRY and CDR2 SYGVKD. This CDR3 contains 14 residues. The CDR3 is CAISGDFGVTEAFF. The CDR3 nucleotides read TGTGCCATCAGTGGGGACTTTGGGGTTACTGAAGCTTTCTTT.

There are a few counts of this clone. The V and J genes are TRBV19 and TRBJ1-4; possibly TRBD1 for D (5 bases). The CDR3 extends over 14 amino acids. Germline-derived CDR1 and CDR2 are LNHDA and SQIVND (reference sequence). The V and J ends lost 3 bases and 3 bases respectively, with 8 bases between them. CDR3 sequence (DNA): TGTGCCAGTAGTATGTCGGGGGCTAATGAAAAACTGTTTTTT. It yields the protein CASSMSGANEKLFF.

V gene TRBV27 combines with J gene TRBJ2-5; D not resolved. V dropped 6 bases and J dropped 4 bases, with 12 bases sitting between them. Germline V gene sequence: CDR1 MNHEY, CDR2 SMNVEV (reference sequence). The CDR3 covers 13 residues. CDR3 nucleotides: TGTGCCAGCAGACCGGCCGGCGGAGAGACCCAGTACTTC. Residues: CASRPAGGETQYF.

The J gene is TRBJ2-2, the V gene TRBV9; TRBD2 agrees at 9 bases. The CDR3 runs 16 residues. V gave up 0 bases and J gave up 7 bases; unmatched junction bases: 7. Germline CDR1 SGDLS, CDR2 YYNGEE. The CDR3 DNA reads as TGTGCCAGCAGCGTAGTTATAGCGGGAGTGGGCGGGGAGCTGTTTTTT. Residues: CASSVVIAGVGGELFF.